This T cell receptor beta chain is drawn from a study of T cell responses to AZD1222 COVID-19 vaccine. On the study more broadly: Second-dose schedules of about 4 or about 12 weeks were combined.

Study findings and constraints: Repertoire collection took place solely once the T cell response had peaked. Females outnumbered males among donors, who were mostly white British; clonal diversity was possibly underestimated.

On this clone: Its antigen is as yet unknown.

The method was immunoSEQ multiplex PCR; TCRdb's version includes in-frame clones alone and lacks a portion of them. This table has about 100,000 clones, approximately 90% appearing once. The ends were cut back, 1 base at V and 5 bases at J, with 11 bases in the middle. The CDR3 sequence is 14 residues long. Germline assignment: CDR1 MNHEY and CDR2 SMNVEV (reference sequence). This TCR was sampled from an adult in good health. Here the sequenced sample was peripheral blood, taken on day 0 of AZD1222 vaccination. The gene calls are TRBV27 and TRBJ1-2; D might be TRBD1 (5 bases). The CDR3, as DNA: TGTGCCAGCAGTTTATTAGGGGTTGGGTATGGCTACACCTTC. Its protein is CASSLLGVGYGYTF.